These 7 T cell receptor beta chains originate from one sample sequenced in a study of cytomegalovirus exposure and HLA in healthy donors. 13 Jbeta primers and 60 Vbeta primers were used for the PCR. Using immunoSEQ multiplex PCR, the repertoire was profiled, and TCRdb retains in-frame clones only, with some absent. This sample has around 190,000 clones, with approximately 77% found just once. What was sequenced was PBMCs. These TCRs come from a man aged 40-49 years in good health and CMV-seropositive.

V gene TRBV19 combines with J gene TRBJ1-4; TRBD1 matches 7 bases. CDR3 length: 15 amino acids. Germline assignment: CDR1 LNHDA and CDR2 SQIVND (reference sequence). Germline trimming cut 7 bases from V and 0 bases from J; bases unmatched to any gene: 5. CDR3 nucleotide sequence: TGTGCCAGTAAAAACCAGGGGGCAACTAATGAAAAACTGTTTTTT. This codes for CASKNQGATNEKLFF.

This chain connects TRBV9 to TRBJ2-7, with D perhaps TRBD1 (7 bases). Trimming left V 3 bases short and J 3 bases short, with 13 bases between. This CDR3 has 14 residues. The germline V gene encodes CDR1 SGDLS and CDR2 YYNGEE. The DNA for the CDR3 is TGTGCCAGCAGCGCAGGGGGGCTAAACTACGAGCAGTACTTC. It yields the protein CASSAGGLNYEQYF. The full variable domain, its missing parts supplied by reference TRBV9 and TRBJ2-7, is DSGVTQTPKHLITATGQRVTLRCSPRSGDLSVYWYQQSLDQGLQFLIQYYNGEERAKGNILERFSAQQFPDLHSELNLSSLELGDSALYFCASSAGGLNYEQYFGPGTRLTVT.

The CDR3 region is CASSLDSTYEQYF. CDR3 coding DNA: TGTGCCAGCAGCTTGGACAGCACCTACGAGCAGTACTTC. V and J are TRBV7-8 and TRBJ2-7, with a possible D match to TRBD1 (6 bases). The CDR3 length is 13 residues. Trimming cost V 3 bases and J 2 bases, with 8 bases left between them. The germline V gene encodes CDR1 SGHVS and CDR2 FQNEAQ.

The J gene is TRBJ2-1, the V gene TRBV18, with 7 positions matching TRBD1. V trimming: 4 bases; J trimming: 4 bases; junction bases outside the gene matches: 4. This CDR3 is built from 14 residues. CDR1 is KGHSH and CDR2 is LQKENI in the germline V gene. Here the CDR3 reads CASSQQGQYNEQFF. The DNA for the CDR3 is TGTGCCAGCTCACAACAGGGGCAGTACAATGAGCAGTTCTTC.

The CDR3 DNA is TGTGCCAGCAGCCAAGGAGCAACTAACTATGGCTACACCTTC. Protein: CASSQGATNYGYTF. The gene calls are TRBV6-1 and TRBJ1-2; D is unresolved. Germline lookup yields CDR1 MNHNS and CDR2 SASEGT. The CDR3 sequence is 14 residues long. V lost 6 bases to trimming and J lost 0 bases, with 11 bases between them.

The V gene is TRBV2, the J gene TRBJ2-1; D may be TRBD1 (6 bases). Trimming took off 5 bases at V and 8 bases at J, with 22 bases between the two ends. This CDR3 comprises 16 residues. Germline V gene data show CDR1 as SNHLY and CDR2 as FYNNEI. The CDR3 here is CASSTASRGGMDEQFF. CDR3 bases: TGTGCCAGCAGTACCGCCAGCAGGGGCGGAATGGATGAGCAGTTCTTC.

This clone was picked up a small number of times. This chain uses TRBV7-2 with TRBJ2-7, with D possibly matching TRBD1 (6 bases). Per the germline V gene, CDR1 is SGHTA and CDR2 is FQGNSA. The CDR3 is made up of 13 amino acids. V was shortened by 5 bases and J by 5 bases, with 13 bases between the two germline ends. CDR3 residues: CASSPVAGDEQYF. CDR3 DNA: TGTGCCAGCAGCCCGGTGGCAGGGGACGAGCAGTACTTC. Combining the CDR3 with reference TRBV7-2 and TRBJ2-7 gives the whole variable domain GAGVSQSPSNKVTEKGKDVELRCDPISGHTALYWYRQSLGQGLEFLIYFQGNSAPDKSGLPSDRFSAERTGGSVSTLTIQRTQQEDSAVYLCASSPVAGDEQYFGPGTRLTVT.